This T cell receptor beta chain was profiled in a study of shared T cell receptors in the human thymus. Profiling relied on immunoSEQ multiplex PCR, and the TCRdb table lists in-frame clones only, not all of them. The sample contains over 350,000 clones, roughly 94% of which appear only once. This clone was observed once. The CDR3 loop spans 16 amino acids. The germline V gene encodes CDR1 MGHRA and CDR2 YSYEKL. V lost 4 bases, J lost 5 bases, and 17 bases lay in between. Sequenced sample: thymocytes. This TCR came from a human donor. This chain joins TRBV4-1 and TRBJ1-4; the D is unclear. The CDR3 reads CASSPRTASKNEKLFF. The CDR3 nucleotides are TGCGCCAGCAGCCCCAGAACAGCGTCGAAGAATGAAAAACTGTTTTTT.